These 10 T cell receptor beta chains share one sample of origin, sequenced in a study of T-cell reconstitution after alpha-beta-depleted transplantation in children. Preparing the TCRbeta library involved the use of unique molecular identifiers. TCRdb analysed the PCR reads with MiXCR anew, one entry per CDR3 protein. The sample includes around 800,000 distinct CDR3 sequences, roughly 15% of them seen just once. This specimen was PBMCs, mostly from graft donor cells, taken 360 days after TCRalphabeta/CD19-depleted stem cell transplant. Receptors were obtained from a male patient younger than 18 who had a stem cell transplant for acute lymphoblastic leukemia, so the T cells may come from the graft donor.

The chain employs TRBV2 and TRBJ2-7; 10 nucleotides match TRBD1. V trimming: 1 base; J trimming: 1 base; junction bases outside the gene matches: 4. The CDR3 totals 16 residues. CDR1 and CDR2 (germline): SNHLY, FYNNEI. The DNA of the CDR3 is TGTGCCAGCAGTGAAGTCGGGGACAGGGGTTCCTACGAGCAGTACTTC. Encoded protein: CASSEVGDRGSYEQYF.

About this clonotype: A much larger clonotype is one base distant, so this may be a read error. The chain recombines TRBV20-1 with TRBJ2-3; no clear D. This CDR3 is built from 17 residues. The germline V gene encodes CDR1 DFQATT and CDR2 SNEGSKA (reference sequence). CDR3 protein: CSARDALEARWSDTRYF. DNA for the CDR3: TGCAGTGCTAGAGATGCGCTAGAGGCGCGATGGTCAGATACGCGGTATTTT.

This sequence joins TRBV5-1 and TRBJ1-3, with D hard to call. Trimming stripped 5 bases from V and 4 bases from J, with 7 bases between. Germline V gene sequence: CDR1 SGHRS, CDR2 YFSETQ. The CDR3 contains 12 residues. The CDR3 region is CASSSAGNTIYF. The CDR3 bases are TGCGCCAGCAGTTCCGCGGGAAACACCATATATTTT.

The chain couples TRBV28 to TRBJ2-7; TRBD1 matches at 8 bases. CDR3 length equals 15 residues. Germline V lookup: CDR1 MDHEN, CDR2 SYDVKM. V was pared by 6 bases and J by 0 bases, with 7 bases of the junction left unmatched. The CDR3 sequence is CASSMGQVSSYEQYF. In nucleotides, the CDR3 is TGTGCCAGCAGCATGGGACAGGTGAGCTCCTACGAGCAGTACTTC.

The chain uses TRBV4-2 and TRBJ2-1; D uncertain. The CDR3 is 13 residues long. Trimming took off 3 bases at V and 10 bases at J, with 13 bases between the two ends. CDR1 and CDR2 (germline): LGHNA, YNFKEQ. The CDR3 loop is CASSHPEPWEQFF. The CDR3, as DNA: TGTGCCAGCAGCCACCCCGAGCCTTGGGAGCAGTTCTTC.

This clonotype was detected a few times. This chain uses TRBV4-1 with TRBJ2-1; TRBD2 agrees at 9 bases. The CDR3 sequence is 15 residues long. Germline loops: CDR1 MGHRA, CDR2 YSYEKL. Trimming removed 0 bases from V and 6 bases from J; junction bases left unmatched: 3. The CDR3 DNA is TGCGCCAGCAGCCAAGAGCCTAGCGGGATCAATGAGCAGTTCTTC. This gives the protein CASSQEPSGINEQFF.

Only a few counts were recorded for this clonotype. The V call is TRBV7-7, the J call TRBJ2-2; D unresolved. The ends were cut back, 7 bases at V and 7 bases at J, with 13 bases in the middle. Germline V gene lookup returns CDR1 SSHAT and CDR2 FNYEAQ (reference sequence). The CDR3 extends over 13 amino acids. CDR3 nucleotide sequence: TGTGCCAGCAAACGCCTCCTCGTCGGGGAGCTGTTTTTT. Its translation: CASKRLLVGELFF.

V usage is TRBV4-2 and J usage is TRBJ2-5; tentative D call: TRBD2 (6 bases). The V gene lost 1 base and the J gene lost 0 bases, with 15 bases spanning the gap. The germline CDR1 and CDR2 sequences are LGHNA and YNFKEQ. This CDR3 region has 17 residues. The chain's CDR3 is CASSQVVGSGYQETQYF. The CDR3 bases are TGTGCCAGCAGCCAAGTGGTAGGGAGCGGGTACCAAGAGACCCAGTACTTC.

The V call is TRBV7-2, the J call TRBJ2-5; possible D gene TRBD2, 7 bases. Germline CDR1 SGHTA, CDR2 FQGNSA. CDR3 length equals 17 residues. The V and J ends lost 1 base and 4 bases respectively, with 19 bases between them. Here the CDR3 DNA reads TGTGCCAGCAGCTTAGGAATGAGGCGGGGGCCTTCAGAGACCCAGTACTTC. Translation gives CASSLGMRRGPSETQYF.

This chain joins TRBV7-9 and TRBJ2-3; 9 nucleotides agree with TRBD2. Germline V CDR1 and CDR2: SEHNR, FQNEAQ (reference sequence). With V trimmed by 4 bases and J by 3 bases, 5 bases remained unmatched. This CDR3 contains 15 residues. CDR3 region: CASSWLAGWTDTQYF. The CDR3 region has the DNA TGTGCCAGCAGCTGGCTAGCGGGGTGGACAGATACGCAGTATTTT.